This T cell receptor beta chain was documented in a study of shared clonotypes between healthy human individuals. Original data processing: Owing to the provision of junction-only sequences devoid of quality scores by immunoSEQ, filtering differed. Using immunoSEQ multiplex PCR, the repertoire was profiled, and TCRdb retains in-frame clones only, with some absent. V and J calls and clone size are copied from that table; D and trimming were computed from the DNA. The sample holds 640,000 or so clones, roughly 78% seen once. Only Caucasian adults living in Nashville, Tennessee served as donors. The investigators split CD4+ cells into a CD45RA+ naive subset and a CD45RA-negative memory subset. The study's findings and limits: Sharing across a handful of donors was seen in roughly 5% of naive CD4 clonotypes.

Note on this clone: Antigen: not known.

The sequencing sample was made of memory CD4+ T cells sorted from blood. Subset noted: CD45RA-negative fraction. This sequence originates from a woman aged 25 to 45 in good health.

DNA for the CDR3: TGTGCCAGCAGCGTAGAATCCAACACAGATACGCAGTATTTT. It is translated as CASSVESNTDTQYF. This rearrangement joins TRBV9 to TRBJ2-3, with D unclear. Trimming left V 0 bases short and J 2 bases short, with 7 bases between. CDR1 and CDR2 (germline): SGDLS, YYNGEE. The CDR3 is made up of 14 amino acids.